These 11 T cell receptor beta chains were sequenced from one sample in a study of blood T cell repertoires in COVID-19 (dated by TCRdb to 2018 to 2021). The library relied on the immunoSEQ multiplex PCR assay. Sourced from immuneACCESS, this table was stored by TCRdb with only in-frame sequences that have V and J called. A share of the clones is absent; for the studies checked, an unresolved V gene accounts for under half, and the remainder has no known explanation. The sample includes 200,000 to 250,000 clones, with under 85% observed a single time. 7.8% of the sample is taken by the ten largest. Sequencing used peripheral blood. The receptor set was obtained from a woman older than 75 with COVID-19, enrolled during active disease.

This clone was observed a handful of times. The chain combines TRBV3-1 (or the pseudogene TRBV3-2) with TRBJ2-1; a possible D gene is TRBD1 (6 bases). The CDR3 length is 13 residues. Germline CDR1 is LGHDT and CDR2 is YNNKEL (reference sequence). V dropped 7 bases and J dropped 6 bases, with 13 bases sitting between them. The CDR3 nucleotides are TGTGCCAGCATTCAAACAGGGTCCAATGAGCAGTTCTTC. Translated: CASIQTGSNEQFF.

This clone was seen only a few times. The rearrangement joins TRBV27 to TRBJ1-6; D unresolved. Trimming removed 5 bases at V and 13 bases at J, with 27 bases between. Germline loops: CDR1 MNHEY, CDR2 SMNVEV (reference sequence). This CDR3 comprises 17 residues. The CDR3: CASSPYLGSLGVSPLHF. The CDR3 DNA is TGTGCCAGCAGTCCGTACCTCGGCAGCCTAGGTGTTTCGCCCCTCCACTTT.

The genes are TRBV3-1 (or the pseudogene TRBV3-2) and TRBJ1-1, with TRBD1 matching 7 bases. The junction had 9 bases not matched to a gene; V was cut back by 4 bases and J by 4 bases. From germline, CDR1 is LGHDT and CDR2 YNNKEL (reference sequence). This CDR3 contains 15 residues. The CDR3 reads CASSPSTGFGTEAFF. DNA for the CDR3: TGTGCCAGCAGCCCTTCGACAGGGTTTGGCACTGAAGCTTTCTTT.

CDR3 amino acids: CASRSPGQTYEKLFF. CDR3 DNA: TGTGCCAGCAGGTCCCCGGGACAGACCTACGAAAAACTGTTTTTT. The chain couples TRBV2 to TRBJ1-4, with 7 bases aligning to TRBD1. The length of the CDR3 is 15 residues. Trimming removed 6 bases from V and 8 bases from J; junction bases left unmatched: 12. CDR1 SNHLY and CDR2 FYNNEI come from the germline V gene.

The V call is TRBV6-6, the J call TRBJ1-6; the match to TRBD1 covers 7 bases. CDR1 is MNHNY and CDR2 is SVGAGI in the germline V gene (reference sequence). Unmatched junction bases numbered 4, after V lost 6 bases and J lost 8 bases. This CDR3 is built from 13 residues. In DNA form, the CDR3 reads TGTGCCAGCAGAGTCCAGGGGGATTCACCCCTCCACTTT. Translation: CASRVQGDSPLHF.

V and J are TRBV11-2 and TRBJ1-5, with D uncertain. Germline V gene sequence: CDR1 SGHAT, CDR2 FQNNGV. This CDR3 contains 12 residues. Between the trimmed V and J ends, which lost 5 bases and 4 bases, there was a span of 6 bases. The CDR3 region is CASSPKNQPQHF. CDR3 coding DNA: TGTGCCAGCAGCCCTAAAAATCAGCCCCAGCATTTT.

J is TRBJ2-5 and V is TRBV5-5; TRBD2 might be the D (6 bases). This CDR3 comprises 16 residues. Germline CDR1 reads SGHKS; CDR2 reads YYEKEE (reference sequence). Trimming removed 4 bases from V and 1 base from J, with 17 bases in between. This chain's CDR3 is CASSQTLRDSQETQYF. The CDR3 coding sequence is TGTGCCAGCAGCCAAACCCTCCGGGACTCCCAAGAGACCCAGTACTTC.

The rearrangement links TRBV29-1 to TRBJ1-5; D unresolved. This CDR3 is 13 amino acids long. The ends were cut back, 5 bases at V and 4 bases at J, with 12 bases in the middle. From germline, CDR1 is SQVTM and CDR2 ANQGSEA. The CDR3 nucleotides read TGCAGCGTTACGCACTCCGTTAATCAGCCCCAGCATTTT. This encodes CSVTHSVNQPQHF.

V is TRBV11-3 and J is TRBJ2-1; maybe TRBD2 (5 bases). Trimming removed 5 bases from V and 7 bases from J, with 12 bases in between. Germline CDR1 reads SGHNT; CDR2 reads YENEEA. There are 13 residues in the CDR3. CDR3 bases: TGTGCCAGCAGCCCGCCGGGGTATAATGAGCAGTTCTTC. Translated, it gives CASSPPGYNEQFF.

The CDR3 DNA is TGTGCCAGCAGCCTCCGGGACAATGAGAACGAGCAGTACTTC. This translates into CASSLRDNENEQYF. The genes are TRBV5-4 and TRBJ2-7; perhaps TRBD1 as D (6 bases). The germline CDR1 and CDR2 sequences are SGHNT and YYREEE (reference sequence). V was cut by 4 bases and J by 5 bases, with 16 bases left in between. This CDR3 has 14 residues.

A remark on this clone: The sample carries other DNA sequences with the same CDR3. The chain's CDR3 is CASSPYTGELFF. The CDR3, as DNA: TGTGCCAGCAGCCCTTACACCGGGGAGCTGTTTTTT. The chain combines TRBV7-3 with TRBJ2-2, with D hard to call. With 5 bases removed from V and 3 bases from J, the gap between germline ends came to 4 bases. This CDR3 is 12 amino acids long. Germline CDR1 SGHTA, CDR2 FQGTGA.